The T cell receptor (beta chain) under discussion was sequenced for a study of shared clonotypes between healthy human individuals. About the study: Researchers assigned three CD4 naive, three CD4 memory, two CD8 naive and one CD8 memory plate to each donor. Findings and limits, study-wide: Estimated richness values were generally larger in naive subsets than in memory subsets.

Concerning this clone itself: Its antigen is undetermined.

The protocol was immunoSEQ multiplex PCR, while the TCRdb copy is restricted to in-frame clones and leaves out a portion. The repertoire holds 2 million to 3 million clones, with over 85% as singletons. The V and J ends lost 2 bases and 5 bases respectively, with 15 bases between them. Germline V CDR1 and CDR2: ENHRY, SYGVKD. The CDR3 loop spans 15 amino acids. The clonotype was recovered from a man aged 18 to 35 in good health. This chain links TRBV10-3 with TRBJ2-5; either TRBD1 or TRBD2 may supply D (6 bases each). The sequenced material came from naive CD4+ T cells sorted from blood. The subset is: CD45RA+ positively selected. CDR3 DNA sequence: TGTGCCATCAGTGAGAGAACGGGGGCCCCGGAGACCCAGTACTTC. Residues: CAISERTGAPETQYF.